This passage covers 16 T cell receptor beta chains from one sample sequenced in a study of T cells after yellow fever vaccination. MiXCR, applied by TCRdb to the 5' RACE reads, yields one record per CDR3 protein. In the table there are about 430,000 distinct CDR3 sequences, around 20% of which are singletons. This specimen consisted of PBMCs, obtained before the yellow fever booster vaccination. The source of these receptors is a man in his late teens or twenties who received the YFV17D yellow fever vaccine.

The chain carries TRBV7-2 and TRBJ1-3, with D perhaps TRBD1 (6 bases). V lost 6 bases, J lost 2 bases, and 17 bases lay in between. The CDR3 totals 16 residues. CDR1 and CDR2 from the germline V gene are SGHTA and FQGNSA. Written as DNA, the CDR3 is TGTGCCAGCAGGGTTGGGGGCAGGTGGGCTGGAAACACCATATATTTT. Translated: CASRVGGRWAGNTIYF.

The rearrangement links TRBV28 to TRBJ2-5; possible D gene TRBD1, 6 bases. Germline-derived CDR1 and CDR2 are MDHEN and SYDVKM. V dropped 5 bases and J dropped 0 bases, with 10 bases sitting between them. The CDR3 is 14 amino acids. For the CDR3, the DNA is TGTGCCAGCAGTGAGACAGGCGACCAAGAGACCCAGTACTTC. Translating gives CASSETGDQETQYF.

This clonotype was counted between two and nine times. Germline and junction disagree at one end, which may indicate a read error. CDR3 in DNA: TGTTCCATCCGGCCGGGGCAGAGATACCAAGAGACCCAGTACTTC. This encodes CSIRPGQRYQETQYF. The chain combines TRBV10-3 with TRBJ2-5; D might be TRBD1 or TRBD2, each matching 5 bases. This CDR3 is built from 15 residues. CDR1 is ENHRY, CDR2 SYGVKD, per germline.

This clonotype was found many times. The V gene is TRBV4-1, the J gene TRBJ2-1; no definite D call. Germline V gene sequence: CDR1 MGHRA, CDR2 YSYEKL. Trimming took 5 bases from V and 5 from J, leaving 4 bases between them. There are 11 residues in the CDR3. The chain's CDR3 is CASSRNNEQFF. The CDR3 coding sequence is TGCGCCAGCAGCAGGAACAATGAGCAGTTCTTC.

There are a few counts of this clonotype. The genes are TRBV3-1 and TRBJ2-5; TRBD2 matches at 12 bases. This CDR3 is 15 amino acids long. Germline CDR1 and CDR2: LGHDT and YNNKEL (reference sequence). The ends lost 5 bases at V and 5 bases at J; junction bases unmatched: 6. The CDR3 region is CASSGMLAGGETQYF. For the CDR3, the DNA is TGTGCCAGCAGCGGGATGCTAGCGGGGGGGGAGACCCAGTACTTC.

This clonotype was seen repeatedly, ten times or more. The gene calls are TRBV10-3 and TRBJ1-5, with TRBD1 as a possible D gene (5 bases). The CDR3 has 14 residues. The germline CDR1 and CDR2 sequences are ENHRY and SYGVKD. Trimming stripped 5 bases from V and 0 bases from J, with 8 bases between. The CDR3 DNA follows: TGTGCCATCAGTCCCGACAGTAGCAATCAGCCCCAGCATTTT. Its protein is CAISPDSSNQPQHF.

This clonotype has ten or more counts. V is TRBV9 and J is TRBJ2-2; no clear D. The germline V gene has CDR1 SGDLS and CDR2 YYNGEE. This CDR3 is built from 15 residues. V was shortened by 0 bases and J by 1 base, with 7 bases between the two germline ends. The CDR3 region is CASSVEGENTGELFF. Here the CDR3 DNA reads TGTGCCAGCAGCGTAGAAGGAGAGAACACCGGGGAGCTGTTTTTT.

This clonotype was picked up a small number of times. The gene calls are TRBV5-5 and TRBJ2-3, with D perhaps TRBD2 (6 bases). V gave up 0 bases and J gave up 3 bases, with 8 bases separating them. CDR3 length: 14 residues. The V gene's germline CDR1 is SGHKS and CDR2 YYEKEE (reference sequence). The CDR3 DNA follows: TGTGCCAGCAGCTTGGATGGGGGGACAGATACGCAGTATTTT. Its protein is CASSLDGGTDTQYF.

This clonotype appeared a few times. The chain recombines TRBV5-1 with TRBJ2-5; 10 nucleotides line up with TRBD1. V shed 4 bases and J 5 bases; nucleotides not matched to a gene: 11. Germline CDR1 and CDR2: SGHRS and YFSETQ. This CDR3 is built from 16 residues. The CDR3: CASSAQGQGSFETQYF. In DNA form, the CDR3 reads TGCGCCAGCAGCGCCCAGGGACAGGGGAGTTTTGAGACCCAGTACTTC.

This clonotype was counted at least ten times. V gene TRBV5-1 combines with J gene TRBJ2-7, with 8 bases that match TRBD1. The CDR3 spans 15 residues. Trimming cost V 0 bases and J 6 bases; bases outside gene matches: 8. The germline CDR1 and CDR2 sequences are SGHRS and YFSETQ. The CDR3 spells CASSLGGQGALEQYF. The CDR3 region has the DNA TGCGCCAGCAGCTTGGGGGGGCAGGGGGCCCTCGAGCAGTACTTC.

The chain carries TRBV5-1 and TRBJ2-3, with TRBD2 as a possible D gene (5 bases). Between the trimmed V and J ends, which lost 6 bases and 5 bases, there was a span of 16 bases. CDR3 size: 14 residues. Germline loops: CDR1 SGHRS, CDR2 YFSETQ. The CDR3 DNA is TGCGCCAGCATCTTTGCGCCCGGGGAAGATACGCAGTATTTT. Amino acid sequence: CASIFAPGEDTQYF.

For the CDR3, the DNA is TGTGCCAGCAGTCCTAGACAGGGGACGTCCTACGAGCAGTACGTC. Translated, it gives CASSPRQGTSYEQYV. V is TRBV6-1 and J is TRBJ2-7; 8 nucleotides line up with TRBD1. Germline V gene lookup returns CDR1 MNHNS and CDR2 SASEGT. V trimming: 5 bases; J trimming: 1 base; junction bases outside the gene matches: 7. CDR3 length: 15 residues.

Only a few counts were recorded for this clonotype. The chain is built from TRBV11-2 and TRBJ2-7, with unresolved D. V lost 5 bases to trimming and J lost 4 bases, with 12 bases between them. CDR1 SGHAT and CDR2 FQNNGV come from the germline V gene. This CDR3 has 13 amino acids. This CDR3 is CASSNVERYEQYV. CDR3 DNA: TGTGCCAGCAGCAATGTGGAACGATACGAGCAGTACGTC.

The rearrangement links TRBV20-1 to TRBJ1-2; tentative D call: TRBD1 (6 bases). The CDR3 extends over 18 amino acids. Germline V gene lookup returns CDR1 DFQATT and CDR2 SNEGSKA (reference sequence). V was shortened by 6 bases and J by 3 bases, with 29 bases between the two germline ends. CDR3 sequence reads: CSARTFNRAAVAYYGYTF. In DNA form, the CDR3 reads TGCAGTGCCCGAACTTTCAACAGGGCTGCGGTAGCCTACTATGGCTACACCTTC.

This clonotype was seen more than once but under ten times. The chain links TRBV9 to TRBJ2-7; D may be TRBD1 (6 bases). Trimming stripped 4 bases from V and 5 bases from J, with 22 bases between. The CDR3 extends over 16 amino acids. CDR1 is SGDLS, CDR2 YYNGEE, per germline. The CDR3 spells CASSPGPGARGDEQYF. In nucleotides, the CDR3 is TGTGCCAGCAGCCCCGGTCCAGGGGCGCGTGGTGACGAGCAGTACTTC.

The J gene is TRBJ1-1, the V gene TRBV12-3 or TRBV12-4, with 10 bases matching TRBD1. The CDR3 covers 15 residues. The junction had 10 bases not matched to a gene; V was cut back by 5 bases and J by 7 bases. CDR3 sequence reads: CASSPRQGAEGEAFF. The CDR3 DNA sequence: TGTGCCAGCAGTCCAAGACAGGGGGCGGAAGGTGAAGCTTTCTTT.